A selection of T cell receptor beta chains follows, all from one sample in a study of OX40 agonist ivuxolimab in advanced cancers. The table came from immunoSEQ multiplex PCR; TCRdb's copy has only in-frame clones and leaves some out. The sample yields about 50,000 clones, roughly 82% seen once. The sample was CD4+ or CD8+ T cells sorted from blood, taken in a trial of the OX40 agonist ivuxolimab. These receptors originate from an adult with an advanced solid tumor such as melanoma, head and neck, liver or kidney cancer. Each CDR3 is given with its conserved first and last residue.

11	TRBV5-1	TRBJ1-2	CASSLREVYTF
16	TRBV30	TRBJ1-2	CAWMERRGRNPYGYTF
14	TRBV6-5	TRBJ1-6	CASSRTSYNSPLHF
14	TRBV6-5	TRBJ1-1	CASSYSGGNTEAFF
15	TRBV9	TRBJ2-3	CASSVQVMGTDTQYF
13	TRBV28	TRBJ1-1	CASSYAGNTEAFF
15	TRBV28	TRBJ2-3	CASSYTSGSTDTQYF
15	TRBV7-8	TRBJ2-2	CASSPPFANTGELFF
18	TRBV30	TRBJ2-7	CASRGVSFVGKGIYEQYF
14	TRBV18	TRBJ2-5	CASSPGQTQETQYF
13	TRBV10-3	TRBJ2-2	CAIRDTNTGELFF
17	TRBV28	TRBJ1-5	CASSQPRPQRSNQPQHF
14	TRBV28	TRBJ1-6	CASSLPAGDSPLHF
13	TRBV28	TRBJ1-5	CASSLFGFGVQHF
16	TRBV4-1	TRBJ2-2	CASSQGWGALTGELFF
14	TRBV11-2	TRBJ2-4	CASSAGLAGGIQYF
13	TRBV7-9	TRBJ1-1	CASSLVVNTEAFF
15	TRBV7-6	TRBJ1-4	CASSLDSHLNEKLFF
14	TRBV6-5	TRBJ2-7	CASSFSPYVGEQYF
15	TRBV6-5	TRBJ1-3	CASSYSWEPGNTIYF
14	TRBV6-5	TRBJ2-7	CASSYGGWSYEQYF
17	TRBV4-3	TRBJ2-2	CASSQERGTGVTGELFF
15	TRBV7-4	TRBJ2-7	CASSPRGVSGYEQYF
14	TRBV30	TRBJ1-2	CAWIRQGAYYGYTF
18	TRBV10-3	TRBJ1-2	CAISGMSGTLGANYGYTF
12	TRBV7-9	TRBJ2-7	CASSLETDEQYF
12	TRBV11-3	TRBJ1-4	CASSHSGEKLFF
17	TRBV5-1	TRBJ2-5	CASSPTAGPRGQETQYF
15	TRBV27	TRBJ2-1	CASSLDLSSYNEQFF
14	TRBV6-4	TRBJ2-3	CASSDQAYTDTQYF
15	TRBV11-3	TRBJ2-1	CASSLEDRGGPKQFF
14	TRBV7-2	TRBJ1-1	CASSLWDGNTEAFF
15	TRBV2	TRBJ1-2	CASSYLGTGSLGYTF
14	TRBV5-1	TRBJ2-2	CASSFTRATGELFF
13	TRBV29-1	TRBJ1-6	CSVEDGLGSPLHF
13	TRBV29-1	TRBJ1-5	CSVEPGWGQPQHF
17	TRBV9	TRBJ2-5	CASSPGGADRGWETQYF
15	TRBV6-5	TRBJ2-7	CASSRTLTGIGEQYF
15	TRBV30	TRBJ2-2	CAWSVLGGATGELFF
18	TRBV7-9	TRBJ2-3	CASTAGPLDGGSTDTQYF
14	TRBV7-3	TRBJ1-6	CASSLQGGNSPLHF
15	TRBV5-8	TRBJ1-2	CASSLEVRGSHGYTF
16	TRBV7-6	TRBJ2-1	CASRATGQGFFDEQFF
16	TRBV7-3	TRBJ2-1	CASSLYVPGDYNEQFF
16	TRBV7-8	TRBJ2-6	CASSLGGGSGANVLTF
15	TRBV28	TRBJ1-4	CASSLTTGQGEKLFF
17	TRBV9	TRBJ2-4	CASSVSGGGSAKNIQYF
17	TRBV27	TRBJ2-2	CASSLKPGTLNTGELFF
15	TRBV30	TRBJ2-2	CAWSRDRITTMELFF